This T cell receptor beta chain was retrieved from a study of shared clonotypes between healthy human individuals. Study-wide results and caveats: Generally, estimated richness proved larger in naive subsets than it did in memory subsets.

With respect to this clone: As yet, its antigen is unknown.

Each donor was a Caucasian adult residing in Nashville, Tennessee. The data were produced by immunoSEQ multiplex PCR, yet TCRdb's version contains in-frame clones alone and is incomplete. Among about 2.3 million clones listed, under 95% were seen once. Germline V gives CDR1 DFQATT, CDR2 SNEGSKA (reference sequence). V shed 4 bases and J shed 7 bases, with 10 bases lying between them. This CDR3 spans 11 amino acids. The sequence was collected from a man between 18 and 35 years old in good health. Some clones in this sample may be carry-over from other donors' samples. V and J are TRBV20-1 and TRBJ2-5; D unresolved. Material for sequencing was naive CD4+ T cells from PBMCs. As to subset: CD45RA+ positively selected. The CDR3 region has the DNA TGCAGTGCTACACGTGAAGGGACCCAGTACTTC. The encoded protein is CSATREGTQYF.